This TCR beta chain stems from a study of siplizumab effects on memory and regulatory T cells (dated by TCRdb to about 2019). Looking at the study overall: The study looked at the effect of siplizumab, an anti-CD2 antibody, on alloreactive T-cell subsets in allogeneic mixed lymphocyte reactions made from human PBMCs.

TCRbeta CDR3 sequencing was performed on sorted unstimulated T cells and on proliferating T cells recovered from mixed lymphocyte reactions. Fresh whole blood from fewer than 12 HLA-typed healthy donors was used to isolate PBMCs. Unstimulated CD4+ non-regulatory T cells were FACS-sorted to map the origin of alloreactive clones. Preparation of the library involved the immunoSEQ multiplex PCR assay. Each sample had 9 x 10^4 or so TCR templates assayed by the deep sequencing platform. Genomic DNA extracted from sorted T cells was used for TCRbeta CDR3 sequencing. Per the authors' processing: Clonal analysis of TCRbeta CDR3 data was done in the R programming language. Unstimulated samples were compared with post-reaction CFSE-low samples to define alloreactive CD4+ and CD8+ clones. Regulatory or non-regulatory origin was assigned to alloreactive CD4+ clones by matching of sequences to sorted unstimulated Treg and non-Treg repertoires. TCRdb holds this immuneACCESS table with in-frame rearrangements only. Some clones are missing; in checked studies, unresolved V genes explain under half, and the rest has no known cause. D and trimming were read from the DNA, whereas the V and J calls and clone size are those reported in that table. In all, the sample holds over 95,000 clones, and around 95% of those were seen once. The ten largest clones take up roughly 0.15% of the sample.

Reading from cysteine to phenylalanine, the CDR3 counts 15 amino acids. Of all the DNA, just the CDR3 is kept, 45 bases in frame from base 1. Sequences SGHDT (CDR1) and YYEEEE (CDR2) are obtained from the germline V gene. The V and J ends are trimmed by 4 bases and 5 bases, leaving 18 bases between them. Study-level results and caveats: Unstimulated naive T cells appeared to be more diverse than memory T cells, and naive cells seemed to make a substantial contribution to the alloresponse. The suppressive function of proliferating Tregs from siplizumab cultures was not functionally confirmed. In reactions with siplizumab, an average of 68.8% of mappable alloreactive CD4+ clones were Treg-derived, compared with roughly 27% in control reactions. Because sequences at frequencies below about 10^-5 were poorly captured, only a minor fraction of alloreactive clones could be mapped back to unstimulated subsets. A naive or memory phenotype could not be assigned to roughly 75-95% of proliferating CD4+ or CD8+ clones. The cumulative frequency of alloreactive sequences traceable to unstimulated CD4+ memory T cells was significantly reduced by siplizumab.

Regarding this clone: No cognate antigen has been identified for it. Per-nucleotide qualities are absent, and no much larger clonotype sits a single base away.

The rearrangement combines TRBV5-6 with TRBJ2-5, with TRBD2 tentatively as D gene (6 bases match). The clonotype comes from a human donor in good health. The sequenced sample consisted of non-Treg CD4+ T cells sorted from blood. The sample's cell subset or site, from its label and the paper: FACS-sorted unstimulated CD4+ non-regulatory T cells. The CDR3 corresponds to CASSGGQKVRETQYF. The DNA reads TGTGCCAGCAGCGGAGGGCAGAAGGTTCGGGAGACCCAGTACTTC.